Each of the 30 T cell receptor beta chains below was sequenced from the same sample in a study of T cells in Graves' hyperthyroidism and ophthalmopathy. Template material for amplifying TCR beta CDR3 regions consisted of RNA transcripts. First-round RT-PCR targeting the TCR CDR3 was performed with the HTBI primer set. From the multiplex PCR reads, TCRdb called clonotypes with MiXCR, one entry per CDR3 protein. The sample shows about 420,000 distinct CDR3 sequences, roughly 15% of them seen only once. Material for sequencing was blood. Source of these receptors: a woman aged 18-30 years with Graves' hyperthyroidism.

Many counts were recorded for this clonotype. The rearrangement links TRBV13 to TRBJ2-5, with D perhaps given as TRBD1 or TRBD2 (5 bases each). Germline CDR1 and CDR2: PRHDT and FYEKMQ (reference sequence). The CDR3 runs 14 residues. Trimming left V 3 bases short and J 4 bases short, with 12 bases between. CDR3 nucleotides: TGTGCCAGCAGCTTGAAGGGGCGGGCAGAGACCCAGTACTTC. Amino acids: CASSLKGRAETQYF.

This clonotype was seen a few times. The chain has TRBV9 and TRBJ2-7; 7 bases agree with TRBD1. The CDR3 has 16 residues. The germline gives CDR1 SGDLS, CDR2 YYNGEE. Unmatched junction bases numbered 7, after V lost 0 bases and J lost 1 base. The CDR3 DNA reads TGTGCCAGCAGCGTAGGTGTACAGGGGATTTCCTACGAGCAGTACTTC. Encoded protein: CASSVGVQGISYEQYF.

The rearrangement joins TRBV28 to TRBJ1-2; no definite D call. CDR3 size: 11 residues. The V and J ends lost 6 bases and 7 bases respectively, with 9 bases between them. CDR1 is MDHEN and CDR2 is SYDVKM in the germline V gene. CDR3 protein: CASRLRAGYTF. The CDR3 DNA reads as TGTGCCAGCAGGTTAAGGGCTGGCTACACCTTC.

This clonotype came up once. Compared with germline, one end of the junction differs, possibly owing to a read error. The chain recombines TRBV10-3 with TRBJ2-1, with 10 bases matching TRBD2. The CDR3 length is 15 residues. Germline V gene lookup returns CDR1 ENHRY and CDR2 SYGVKD. CDR3 sequence (DNA): TGTGCCATTACTCGAGCGGGAGGGCCTGAGAATGGGCAGTTCTTC. Translated: CAITRAGGPENGQFF.

Remarks on this clonotype: Being one base from a much bigger clone, this may be a read error. No conserved phenylalanine or tryptophan ends this CDR3, so it is likely a read error. The genes are TRBV6-5 and TRBJ2-5; D is ambiguous. This CDR3 is 18 amino acids long. V lost 2 bases and J 0 bases, leaving 19 bases between the germline ends. The V gene's germline CDR1 is MNHEY and CDR2 SVGAGI. The CDR3: CASSYARGPITYQETQYL. The CDR3 DNA is TGTGCCAGCAGTTACGCCCGCGGACCAATTACGTACCAAGAGACCCAGTACCTC.

This clonotype was seen only a few times. At one end the junction does not follow the germline gene, possibly because of a read error. The chain links TRBV28 to TRBJ1-3; D possibly corresponds to TRBD1 (5 bases). The CDR3 loop spans 11 amino acids. The germline V gene has CDR1 MDHEN and CDR2 SYDVKM. For the CDR3, the DNA is TGTGCCAGCAGTGTTTGGGACCTGCCAAATTTT. Amino acids: CASSVWDLPNF. The whole variable domain, remainder taken from reference TRBV28 and TRBJ1-3, is DVKVTQSSRYLVKRTGEKVFLECVQDMDHENMFWYRQDPGLGLRLIYFSYDVKMKEKGDIPEGYSVSREKKERFSLILESASTNQTSMYLCASSVWDLPNFGEGSWLTVV.

This clonotype was counted a few times. The V call is TRBV20-1, the J call TRBJ2-3; D may be TRBD2 (5 bases). V was shortened by 3 bases and J by 4 bases, with 11 bases between the two germline ends. CDR1 and CDR2 from the germline V gene are DFQATT and SNEGSKA (reference sequence). The CDR3 consists of 13 residues. In DNA, the CDR3 is TGCAGTGCTAGGCTAGCAGCACCAGATACGCAGTATTTT. It is translated as CSARLAAPDTQYF.

The CDR3 here is CAWSVTWRRTEAFF. Written as DNA, the CDR3 is TGTGCCTGGAGTGTAACGTGGAGGCGCACTGAAGCTTTCTTT. This sequence joins TRBV30 and TRBJ1-1; D gene uncertain. Between the trimmed V and J ends, which lost 0 bases and 4 bases, there was a span of 12 bases. The CDR3 runs 14 residues. Germline-derived CDR1 and CDR2 are GTSNPN and SVGIG (reference sequence).

The chain combines TRBV6-5 with TRBJ2-2; 7 positions agree with TRBD1. Germline lookup yields CDR1 MNHEY and CDR2 SVGAGI. V gave up 2 bases and J gave up 14 bases; unmatched junction bases: 8. This CDR3 spans 13 amino acids. The CDR3 region is CASSYRPSGGLFF. DNA for the CDR3: TGTGCCAGCAGTTACCGACCCTCAGGGGGTCTGTTTTTT.

There are many counts of this clonotype. The chain is built from TRBV3-1 and TRBJ2-5; D is perhaps TRBD1 (5 bases). V lost 7 bases, J lost 4 bases, and 13 bases lay in between. The CDR3 has 13 residues. Germline V gene lookup returns CDR1 LGHDT and CDR2 YNNKEL (reference sequence). The CDR3 region has the DNA TGTGCCAGCACAAGACAAGGGGTAGAGACCCAGTACTTC. Translated: CASTRQGVETQYF.

In its sample, this clonotype was seen many times. V is TRBV7-2 and J is TRBJ2-5, with D possibly matching TRBD2 (5 bases). V dropped 5 bases and J dropped 1 base, with 17 bases sitting between them. This CDR3 spans 16 amino acids. Germline values: CDR1 SGHTA, CDR2 FQGNSA. The CDR3, as DNA: TGTGCCAGCAGCATTCGGGGAACGAGTCCCCAAGAGACCCAGTACTTC. It translates to CASSIRGTSPQETQYF.

Regarding this clonotype: A much larger clone lies one base from this, so it may be a read error. The rearrangement links TRBV20-1 to TRBJ2-5; the D call may be TRBD1 or TRBD2 (6 bases each). Germline CDR1 is DFQATT and CDR2 is SNEGSKA (reference sequence). CDR3 length: 18 residues. This chain's CDR3 is CSTRGDPRTTGSQETQYF. CDR3 nucleotides: TGCAGTACTAGGGGGGACCCTAGGACAACAGGGTCGCAAGAGACCCAGTACTTC.

This clonotype came up many times. V usage is TRBV28 and J usage is TRBJ1-6; D gene uncertain. Germline CDR1 MDHEN, CDR2 SYDVKM. V lost 4 bases to trimming and J lost 13 bases, with 11 bases between them. The CDR3 loop spans 12 amino acids. In DNA form, the CDR3 reads TGTGCCAGCAGTTCCACTTTAGGTCCCCTCCACTTT. Translation gives CASSSTLGPLHF.

This sequence joins TRBV4-3 and TRBJ2-4, with 15 bases fitting TRBD2. This CDR3 region has 19 residues. V lost 0 bases to trimming and J lost 1 base; unmatched junction nucleotides: 4. Germline loops: CDR1 LGHNA, CDR2 YSLEER. The CDR3 protein is CASSQERTSGRVAKNIQYF. CDR3 DNA: TGCGCCAGCAGCCAAGAAAGGACTAGCGGGAGGGTGGCCAAAAACATTCAGTACTTC.

This CDR3 is CASSRPTETSGNTIYF. CDR3 coding DNA: TGTGCCAGCAGCCGACCGACGGAGACCTCTGGAAACACCATATATTTT. The chain is built from TRBV5-6 and TRBJ1-3; D gene unclear. V was shortened by 4 bases and J by 0 bases, with 14 bases between the two germline ends. The CDR3 extends over 16 amino acids. Germline V gives CDR1 SGHDT, CDR2 YYEEEE. Full variable domain (outside the CDR3, taken from reference TRBV5-6 and TRBJ1-3): DAGVTQSPTHLIKTRGQQVTLRCSPKSGHDTVSWYQQALGQGPQFIFQYYEEEERQRGNFPDRFSGHQFPNYSSELNVNALLLGDSALYLCASSRPTETSGNTIYFGEGSWLTVV.

This clonotype turned up a few times. The chain recombines TRBV3-1 with TRBJ2-7; D could derive from TRBD1 or TRBD2 (6 bases each). Germline CDR1 and CDR2: LGHDT and YNNKEL (reference sequence). This CDR3 is 15 amino acids long. V dropped 0 bases and J dropped 0 bases, with 9 bases sitting between them. The CDR3 spells CASSQEGGISYEQYF. CDR3 coding DNA: TGTGCCAGCAGCCAAGAAGGGGGGATCTCCTACGAGCAGTACTTC.

This clonotype has a handful of counts. The rearrangement joins TRBV19 to TRBJ2-3, with unresolved D. There are 17 residues in the CDR3. Trimming shortened V by 5 bases and J by 4 bases, and 22 bases separated the two germline ends. Germline CDR1 LNHDA, CDR2 SQIVND (reference sequence). This CDR3 reads CASSATWLKQLADTQYF. For the CDR3, the DNA is TGTGCCAGTAGTGCAACTTGGCTAAAGCAGTTGGCAGATACGCAGTATTTT.

This clonotype was counted only a few times. The chain has TRBV6-5 and TRBJ1-1; D gene unclear. This CDR3 spans 15 amino acids. From germline, CDR1 is MNHEY and CDR2 SVGAGI. Between the trimmed V and J ends, which lost 0 bases and 0 bases, there was a span of 8 bases. The CDR3 nucleotides are TGTGCCAGCAGTTACTCGTCTATTATGAACACTGAAGCTTTCTTT. This codes for CASSYSSIMNTEAFF.

This clonotype was found a few times. V and J are TRBV10-3 and TRBJ2-4; 12 bases agree with TRBD1. Germline assignment: CDR1 ENHRY and CDR2 SYGVKD. CDR3 length equals 17 residues. Trimming cost V 5 bases and J 7 bases; bases outside gene matches: 12. CDR3 DNA: TGTGCCATCAGTCCCGGGACAGGGGGCGACGGCGGGAACATTCAGTACTTC. Translation gives CAISPGTGGDGGNIQYF.

At least ten counts were recorded for this clonotype. The CDR3 bases are TGTGCCAGCAGCCAAAGCAGGGGGCTCCAAGAGACCCAGTACTTC. Protein sequence: CASSQSRGLQETQYF. The rearrangement links TRBV3-1 to TRBJ2-5; 8 positions agree with TRBD1. This CDR3 spans 15 amino acids. With V trimmed by 2 bases and J by 1 base, 3 bases remained unmatched. CDR1 and CDR2 (germline): LGHDT, YNNKEL (reference sequence).

This clonotype was observed a handful of times. V is TRBV5-1 and J is TRBJ1-3; TRBD1 is a possible D gene (6 bases). Trimming removed 0 bases at V and 9 bases at J, with 16 bases between. CDR1 is SGHRS, CDR2 YFSETQ, per germline. The length of the CDR3 is 15 residues. The CDR3 protein is CASSLGATGHSTIYF. CDR3 DNA: TGCGCCAGCAGCTTGGGTGCCACGGGACACTCCACCATATATTTT. The variable domain in full, with the rest retrieved from reference TRBV5-1 and TRBJ1-3, is KAGVTQTPRYLIKTRGQQVTLSCSPISGHRSVSWYQQTPGQGLQFLFEYFSETQRNKGNFPGRFSGRQFSNSRSEMNVSTLELGDSALYLCASSLGATGHSTIYFGEGSWLTVV.

This clonotype was counted at least ten times. J is TRBJ2-3 and V is TRBV11-2; no firm D call. The V gene's germline CDR1 is SGHAT and CDR2 FQNNGV. This CDR3 spans 16 amino acids. V lost 1 base, J lost 5 bases, and 16 bases lay in between. CDR3 in amino acids: CASSLGWGWREDTQYF. For the CDR3, the DNA is TGTGCCAGCAGCTTAGGGTGGGGTTGGAGAGAAGATACGCAGTATTTT.

This clonotype came up many times. V and J are TRBV20-1 and TRBJ1-1; the match to TRBD1 covers 10 bases. The germline V gene has CDR1 DFQATT and CDR2 SNEGSKA (reference sequence). The CDR3 covers 14 residues. J lost 1 base, V lost 6 bases, and 5 bases had no gene match. For the CDR3, the DNA is TGCAGTGCAAGACAGGGGGCAGGGAACACTGAAGCTTTCTTT. Its translation is CSARQGAGNTEAFF.

This clonotype was recorded at least ten times. The chain is built from TRBV18 and TRBJ2-2; no definite D call. Germline V lookup: CDR1 KGHSH, CDR2 LQKENI. V gave up 0 bases and J gave up 7 bases, with 12 bases separating them. This CDR3 is 15 amino acids long. Here the CDR3 reads CASSPPTGRGGELFF. In DNA form, the CDR3 reads TGTGCCAGCTCACCACCCACGGGCCGCGGCGGGGAGCTGTTTTTT.

This clonotype was recorded many times. The chain is built from TRBV28 and TRBJ2-6; no clear D. V was shortened by 6 bases and J by 3 bases, with 15 bases between the two germline ends. Germline values: CDR1 MDHEN, CDR2 SYDVKM. The length of the CDR3 is 16 residues. Here the CDR3 reads CASRPRWGGGANVLTF. The CDR3 region has the DNA TGTGCCAGCAGGCCCAGATGGGGTGGTGGGGCCAACGTCCTGACTTTC.

This clonotype was recorded many times. The chain carries TRBV7-2 and TRBJ1-1, with TRBD1 identical over 7 bases. V lost 0 bases to trimming and J lost 0 bases; unmatched junction nucleotides: 1. Germline V CDR1 and CDR2: SGHTA, FQGNSA. The length of the CDR3 is 15 residues. The CDR3, as DNA: TGTGCCAGCAGCTTAGCGACAGGGCTGAACACTGAAGCTTTCTTT. This gives the protein CASSLATGLNTEAFF.

The V and J genes are TRBV28 and TRBJ1-3; unclear D gene. From germline, CDR1 is MDHEN and CDR2 SYDVKM. The length of the CDR3 is 14 residues. V gave up 2 bases and J gave up 3 bases, with 8 bases separating them. The CDR3 here is CASSLLGRGNTIYF. CDR3 in DNA: TGTGCCAGCAGTTTACTGGGTCGTGGAAACACCATATATTTT.

Concerning this clonotype: It may be a read error: a sequence one base away is much more abundant. Likely a read error: the CDR3 ends without its conserved phenylalanine or tryptophan. The rearrangement uses TRBV6-1 and TRBJ2-2, with D unresolved. V was trimmed by 6 bases and J by 5 bases, leaving 10 bases between them. Germline V gene sequence: CDR1 MNHNS, CDR2 SASEGT. This CDR3 has 13 residues. The DNA for the CDR3 is TGTGCCAGCAGAACGGATGGGACCGGGGAGCTGTTTCTT. This translates into CASRTDGTGELFL.

Comments on this clonotype: An end of the junction does not agree with germline; a read error may underlie this. The rearrangement uses TRBV6-1 and TRBJ2-1, with D tentatively TRBD1 (6 bases). The end of the DNA aligns better with TRBJ2-7, so the J call may be wrong. The CDR3 is made up of 17 amino acids. Germline V CDR1 and CDR2: MNHNS, SASEGT. This CDR3 is CASGEAKGVRSYNEQYF. The DNA for the CDR3 is TGTGCCAGCGGTGAAGCGAAGGGGGTACGGTCCTACAATGAGCAGTACTTC.

A single count supports this clonotype. The chain is built from TRBV7-9 and TRBJ2-7, with 7 positions matching TRBD1. Germline lookup yields CDR1 SEHNR and CDR2 FQNEAQ (reference sequence). This CDR3 region has 14 residues. After removal of 5 bases from V and 2 bases from J, the junction contained 6 bases not matched to a gene. The CDR3 here is CASSTGQATYEQYF. The CDR3 coding sequence is TGTGCCAGCAGCACCGGACAGGCAACCTACGAGCAGTACTTC.